This T cell receptor (beta chain) was identified in a study of shared clonotypes between healthy human individuals. This CDR3 has 14 amino acids. Between the trimmed V and J ends, which lost 5 bases and 1 base, there was a span of 6 bases. Germline loops: CDR1 MGHDK, CDR2 SYGVNS. Points on this clone: Its antigen is not identified.

The method was immunoSEQ multiplex PCR; TCRdb's version includes in-frame clones alone and lacks a portion of them. The sample shows 2 million to 2.5 million clones, around 95% of them seen only once. The donors, all of them Caucasian adults, lived in Nashville, Tennessee. Notes on the study in general: With a handful of donors compared, approximately 5.5% of naive CD4 clonotypes were shared. In general, naive subsets displayed greater estimated richness than memory subsets did. Represented diversity (both genetic and exposure-history) was limited by the small number of donors.

The receptor's source is a young man in good health. The J gene is TRBJ2-6, the V gene TRBV25-1; unclear D gene. Sequences were obtained from naive CD4+ T cells sorted from blood. The sample's subset: CD45RA+ positively selected. This CDR3 reads CASSTTSGANVLTF. DNA of the CDR3: TGTGCCAGCAGTACAACATCTGGGGCCAACGTCCTGACTTTC.